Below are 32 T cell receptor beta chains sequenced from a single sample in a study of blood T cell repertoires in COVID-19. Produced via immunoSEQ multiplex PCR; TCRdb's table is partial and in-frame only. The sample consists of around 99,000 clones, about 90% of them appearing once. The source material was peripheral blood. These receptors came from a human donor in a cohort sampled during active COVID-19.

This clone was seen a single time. This CDR3 is CASSFSGTASSYEQYF. CDR3 sequence (DNA): TGTGCCAGCAGCTTTTCCGGGACAGCGAGCTCCTACGAGCAGTACTTC. V usage is TRBV9 and J usage is TRBJ2-7, with 7 bases fitting TRBD1. J lost 0 bases, V lost 4 bases, and 10 bases had no gene match. CDR1 and CDR2 (germline): SGDLS, YYNGEE. CDR3 size: 16 residues. Full variable domain (missing parts from reference TRBV9 and TRBJ2-7): DSGVTQTPKHLITATGQRVTLRCSPRSGDLSVYWYQQSLDQGLQFLIQYYNGEERAKGNILERFSAQQFPDLHSELNLSSLELGDSALYFCASSFSGTASSYEQYFGPGTRLTVT.

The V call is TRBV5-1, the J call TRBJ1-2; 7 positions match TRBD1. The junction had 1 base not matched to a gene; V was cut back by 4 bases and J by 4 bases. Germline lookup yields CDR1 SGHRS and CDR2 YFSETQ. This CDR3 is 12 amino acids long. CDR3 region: CASSRDSYGYTF. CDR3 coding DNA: TGCGCCAGCAGCCGGGACAGCTATGGCTACACCTTC.

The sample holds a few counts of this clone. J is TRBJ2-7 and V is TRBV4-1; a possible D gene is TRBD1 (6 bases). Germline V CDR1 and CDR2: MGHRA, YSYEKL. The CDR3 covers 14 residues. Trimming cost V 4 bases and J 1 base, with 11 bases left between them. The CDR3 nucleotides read TGCGCCAGCAGCCGATCCGACAGGTCCTACGAGCAGTACTTC. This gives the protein CASSRSDRSYEQYF.

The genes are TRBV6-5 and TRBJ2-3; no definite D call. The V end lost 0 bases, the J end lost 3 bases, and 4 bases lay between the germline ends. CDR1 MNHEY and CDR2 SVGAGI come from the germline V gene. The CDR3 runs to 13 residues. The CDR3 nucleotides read TGTGCCAGCAGTTACTCCCAGACAGATACGCAGTATTTT. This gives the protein CASSYSQTDTQYF.

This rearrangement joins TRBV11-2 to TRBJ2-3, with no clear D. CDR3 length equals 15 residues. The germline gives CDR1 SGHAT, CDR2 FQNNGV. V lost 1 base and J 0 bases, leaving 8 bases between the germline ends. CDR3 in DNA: TGTGCCAGCAGCTTAGCTCGTCCTAGCACAGATACGCAGTATTTT. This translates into CASSLARPSTDTQYF.

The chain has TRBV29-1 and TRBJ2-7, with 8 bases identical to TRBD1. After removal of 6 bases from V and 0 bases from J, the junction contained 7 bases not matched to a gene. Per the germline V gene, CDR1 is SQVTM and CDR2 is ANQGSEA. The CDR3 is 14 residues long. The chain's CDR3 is CSVQDRAVSYEQYF. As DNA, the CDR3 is TGCAGCGTCCAGGACAGGGCCGTCTCCTACGAGCAGTACTTC.

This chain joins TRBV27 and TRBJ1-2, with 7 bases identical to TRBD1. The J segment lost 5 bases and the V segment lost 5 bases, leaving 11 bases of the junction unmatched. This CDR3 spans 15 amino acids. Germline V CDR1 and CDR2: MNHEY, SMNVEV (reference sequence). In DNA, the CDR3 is TGTGCCAGCAGTCCTCTTTCGACAGGGAGTTATGGCTACACCTTC. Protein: CASSPLSTGSYGYTF.

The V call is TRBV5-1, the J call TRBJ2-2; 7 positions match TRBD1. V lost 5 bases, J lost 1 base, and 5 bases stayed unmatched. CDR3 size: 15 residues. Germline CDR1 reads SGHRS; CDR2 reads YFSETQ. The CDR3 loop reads CASSPRTGNTGELFF. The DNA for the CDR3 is TGCGCCAGCAGTCCCCGGACAGGGAACACCGGGGAGCTGTTTTTT.

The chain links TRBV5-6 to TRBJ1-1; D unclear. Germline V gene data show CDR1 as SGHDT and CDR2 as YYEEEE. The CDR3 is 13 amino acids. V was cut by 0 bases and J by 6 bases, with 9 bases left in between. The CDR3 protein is CASSLDPGSEAFF. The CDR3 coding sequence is TGTGCCAGCAGCTTGGACCCCGGGTCTGAAGCTTTCTTT.

CDR3 coding DNA: TGTGCCAGCAGTGACCAGGCAGGGGGCTATGGCTACACCTTC. Translated, it gives CASSDQAGGYGYTF. The gene calls are TRBV6-1 and TRBJ1-2; 7 positions agree with TRBD1. Per the germline V gene, CDR1 is MNHNS and CDR2 is SASEGT. CDR3 length: 14 amino acids. The V segment lost 3 bases and the J segment 4 bases; nucleotides outside the gene matches: 5.

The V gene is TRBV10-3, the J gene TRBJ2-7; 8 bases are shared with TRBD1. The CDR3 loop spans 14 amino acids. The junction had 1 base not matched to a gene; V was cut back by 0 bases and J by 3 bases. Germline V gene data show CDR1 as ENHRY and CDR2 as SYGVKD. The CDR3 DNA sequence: TGTGCCATCAGTGAGTCAACAGGGGGCTACGAGCAGTACTTC. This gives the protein CAISESTGGYEQYF.

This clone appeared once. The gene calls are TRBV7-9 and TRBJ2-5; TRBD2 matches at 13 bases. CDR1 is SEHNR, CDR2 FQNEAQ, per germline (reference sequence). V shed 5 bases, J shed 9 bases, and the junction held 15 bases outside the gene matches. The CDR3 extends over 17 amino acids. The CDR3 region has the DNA TGTGCCAGCAGCCCTACCGGGACTAGCGGGGTAGGGGAGGCCCAGTACTTC. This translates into CASSPTGTSGVGEAQYF.

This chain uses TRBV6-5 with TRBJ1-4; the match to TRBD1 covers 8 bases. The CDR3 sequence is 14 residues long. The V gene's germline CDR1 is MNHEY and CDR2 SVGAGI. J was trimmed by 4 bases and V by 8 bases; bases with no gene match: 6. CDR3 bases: TGTGCCAGCGCGGAGACAGGGGTTAATGAAAAACTGTTTTTT. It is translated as CASAETGVNEKLFF.

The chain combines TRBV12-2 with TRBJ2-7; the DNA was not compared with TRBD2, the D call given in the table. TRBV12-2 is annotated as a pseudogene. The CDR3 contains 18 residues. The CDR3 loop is CASRLAGLAGGPGYEQYF. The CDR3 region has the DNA TGTGCAAGTCGCTTAGCGGGACTAGCGGGAGGGCCAGGCTACGAGCAGTACTTC.

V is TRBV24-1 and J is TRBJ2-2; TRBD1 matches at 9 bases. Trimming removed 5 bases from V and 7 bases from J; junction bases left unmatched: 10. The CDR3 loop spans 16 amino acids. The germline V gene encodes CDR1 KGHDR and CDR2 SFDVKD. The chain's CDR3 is CATSVGLGQGSGELFF. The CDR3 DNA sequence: TGTGCCACCAGTGTCGGGTTGGGACAGGGCAGCGGGGAGCTGTTTTTT.

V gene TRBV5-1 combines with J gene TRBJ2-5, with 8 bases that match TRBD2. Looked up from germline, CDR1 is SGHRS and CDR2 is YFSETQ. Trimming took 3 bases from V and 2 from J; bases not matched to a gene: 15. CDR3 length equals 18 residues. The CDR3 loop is CASSSRGGRGGLQETQYF. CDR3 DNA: TGCGCCAGCAGCTCCCGAGGGGGTCGCGGGGGGTTACAAGAGACCCAGTACTTC.

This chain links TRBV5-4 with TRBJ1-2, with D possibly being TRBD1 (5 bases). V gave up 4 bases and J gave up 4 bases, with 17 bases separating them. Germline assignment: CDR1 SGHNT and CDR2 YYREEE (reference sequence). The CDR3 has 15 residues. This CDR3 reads CASSQGLGPIYGYTF. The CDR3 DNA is TGTGCCAGCAGCCAGGGACTCGGACCAATCTATGGCTACACCTTC.

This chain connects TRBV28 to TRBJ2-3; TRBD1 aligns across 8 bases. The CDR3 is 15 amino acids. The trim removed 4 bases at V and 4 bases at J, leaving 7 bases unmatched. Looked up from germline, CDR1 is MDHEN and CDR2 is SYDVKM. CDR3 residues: CASSSRTGRPDTQYF. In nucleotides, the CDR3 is TGTGCCAGCAGTTCCAGGACAGGGAGGCCAGATACGCAGTATTTT.

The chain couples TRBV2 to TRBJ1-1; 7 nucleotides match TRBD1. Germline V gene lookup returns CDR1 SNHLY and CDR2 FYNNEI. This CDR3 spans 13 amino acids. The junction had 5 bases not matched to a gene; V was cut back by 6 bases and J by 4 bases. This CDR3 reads CASRQGVGTEAFF. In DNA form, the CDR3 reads TGTGCCAGCAGGCAGGGGGTCGGCACTGAAGCTTTCTTT.

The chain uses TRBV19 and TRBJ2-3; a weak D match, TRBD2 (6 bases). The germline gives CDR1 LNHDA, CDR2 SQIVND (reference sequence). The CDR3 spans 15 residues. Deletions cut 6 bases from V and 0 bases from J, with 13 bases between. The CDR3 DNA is TGTGCCAGTAGCCAGGAGGGATCTAGCACAGATACGCAGTATTTT. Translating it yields CASSQEGSSTDTQYF.

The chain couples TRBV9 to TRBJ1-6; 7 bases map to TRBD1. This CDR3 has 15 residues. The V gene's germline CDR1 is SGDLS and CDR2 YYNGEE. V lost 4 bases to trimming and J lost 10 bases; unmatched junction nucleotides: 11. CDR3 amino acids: CASSPRQGVRSPLHF. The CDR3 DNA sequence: TGTGCCAGCAGCCCTCGACAGGGAGTAAGATCACCCCTCCACTTT.

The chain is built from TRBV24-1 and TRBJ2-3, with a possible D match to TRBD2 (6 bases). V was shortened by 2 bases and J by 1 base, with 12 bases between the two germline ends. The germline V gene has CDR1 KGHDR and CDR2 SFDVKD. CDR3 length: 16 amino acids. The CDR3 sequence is CATSDYGTGGTDTQYF. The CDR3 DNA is TGTGCCACCAGTGATTATGGGACTGGAGGCACAGATACGCAGTATTTT.

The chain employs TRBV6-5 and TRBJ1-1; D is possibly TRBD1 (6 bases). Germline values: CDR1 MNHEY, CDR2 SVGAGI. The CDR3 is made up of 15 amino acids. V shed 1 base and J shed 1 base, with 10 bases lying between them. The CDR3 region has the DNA TGTGCCAGCAGTTACTTTGGACAGCCGAACACTGAAGCTTTCTTT. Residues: CASSYFGQPNTEAFF.

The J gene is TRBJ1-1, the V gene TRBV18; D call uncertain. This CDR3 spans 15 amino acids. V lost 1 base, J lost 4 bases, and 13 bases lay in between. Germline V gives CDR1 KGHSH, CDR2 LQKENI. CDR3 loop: CASSPLKPGGTEAFF. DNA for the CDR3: TGTGCCAGCTCACCACTTAAGCCTGGAGGCACTGAAGCTTTCTTT.

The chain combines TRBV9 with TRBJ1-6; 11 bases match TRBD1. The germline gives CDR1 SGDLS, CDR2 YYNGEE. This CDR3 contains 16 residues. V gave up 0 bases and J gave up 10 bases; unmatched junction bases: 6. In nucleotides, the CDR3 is TGTGCCAGCAGCGTAGCTAGGACAGGGGGCAGCTCACCCCTCCACTTT. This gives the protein CASSVARTGGSSPLHF.

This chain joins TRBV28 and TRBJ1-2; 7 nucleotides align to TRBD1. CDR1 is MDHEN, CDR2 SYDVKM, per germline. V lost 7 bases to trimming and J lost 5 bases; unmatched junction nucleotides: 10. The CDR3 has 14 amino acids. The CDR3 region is CASKPDRVAYGYTF. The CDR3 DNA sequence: TGTGCCAGCAAACCCGACAGGGTTGCATATGGCTACACCTTC.

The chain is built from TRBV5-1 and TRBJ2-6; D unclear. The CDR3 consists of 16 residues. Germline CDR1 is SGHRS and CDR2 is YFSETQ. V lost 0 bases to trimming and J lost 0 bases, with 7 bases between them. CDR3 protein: CASSLVPGSGANVLTF. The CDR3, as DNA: TGCGCCAGCAGCTTGGTACCAGGCTCTGGGGCCAACGTCCTGACTTTC.

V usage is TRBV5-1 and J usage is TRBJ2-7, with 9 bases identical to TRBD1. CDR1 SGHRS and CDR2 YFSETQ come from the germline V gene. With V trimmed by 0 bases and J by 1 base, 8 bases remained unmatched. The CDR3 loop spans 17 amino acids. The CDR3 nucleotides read TGCGCCAGCAGCTTGGCCCCAAACAGGGGGCTTTCCTACGAGCAGTACTTC. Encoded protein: CASSLAPNRGLSYEQYF. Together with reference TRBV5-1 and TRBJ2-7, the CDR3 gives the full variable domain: KAGVTQTPRYLIKTRGQQVTLSCSPISGHRSVSWYQQTPGQGLQFLFEYFSETQRNKGNFPGRFSGRQFSNSRSEMNVSTLELGDSALYLCASSLAPNRGLSYEQYFGPGTRLTVT.

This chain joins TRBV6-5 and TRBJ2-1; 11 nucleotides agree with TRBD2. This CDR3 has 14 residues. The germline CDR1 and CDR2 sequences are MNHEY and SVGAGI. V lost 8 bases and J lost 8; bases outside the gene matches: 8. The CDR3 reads CASATSGRLDEQFF. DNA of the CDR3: TGTGCCAGCGCAACTAGCGGGAGATTAGATGAGCAGTTCTTC.

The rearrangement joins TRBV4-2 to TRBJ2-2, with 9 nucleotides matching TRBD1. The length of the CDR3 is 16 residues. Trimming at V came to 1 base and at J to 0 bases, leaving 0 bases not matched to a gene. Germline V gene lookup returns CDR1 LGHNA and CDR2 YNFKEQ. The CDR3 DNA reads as TGTGCCAGCAGCCAAGGGACAGGGGCGAACACCGGGGAGCTGTTTTTT. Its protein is CASSQGTGANTGELFF.

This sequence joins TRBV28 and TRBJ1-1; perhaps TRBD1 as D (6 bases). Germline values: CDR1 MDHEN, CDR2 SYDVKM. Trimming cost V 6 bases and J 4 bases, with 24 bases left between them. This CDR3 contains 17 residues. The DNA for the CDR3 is TGTGCCAGCAGCCACCCGAGATCAGGCCAGGGGAGCACTGAAGCTTTCTTT. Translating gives CASSHPRSGQGSTEAFF.

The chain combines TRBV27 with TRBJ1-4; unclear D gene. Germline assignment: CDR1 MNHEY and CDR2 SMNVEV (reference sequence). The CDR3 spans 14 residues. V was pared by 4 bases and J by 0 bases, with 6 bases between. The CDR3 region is CASSSRSTNEKLFF. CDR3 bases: TGTGCCAGCAGTTCACGGTCAACTAATGAAAAACTGTTTTTT.